The text below deals with one T cell receptor (beta chain). The sample originates from a study of shared clonotypes between healthy human individuals. TCRdb's copy holds only in-frame clones and misses some; the assay was immunoSEQ multiplex PCR. The sample carries about 600,000 clones, about 97% recorded once. Trimming removed 0 bases at V and 3 bases at J, with 14 bases between. Germline lookup yields CDR1 SGHDT and CDR2 YYEEEE. The CDR3 length is 16 residues. The TCR was taken from a woman in her twenties or thirties in good health. The genes are TRBV5-6 and TRBJ2-3, with D perhaps matching TRBD2 (6 bases). The sequencing input was naive CD4+ T cells sorted from blood. Subset meaning: CD45RA+ positively selected. CDR3 protein: CASSLVPGVVTDTQYF. The CDR3 nucleotides are TGTGCCAGCAGCTTGGTGCCGGGAGTGGTGACAGATACGCAGTATTTT.